The 25 T cell receptor beta chains below all came from one sample that was sequenced in a study of tumor-infiltrating lymphocytes in localized non-small cell lung cancer. Measured with immunoSEQ multiplex PCR; TCRdb has only the in-frame clones, and not every one. The table has 12,000 to 15,000 clones, roughly 75% seen once. The sequenced sample was uninvolved lung tissue not adjacent to the tumor. Receptor source: a human donor with non-small cell lung cancer.

This chain links TRBV2 with TRBJ2-7; D perhaps matches TRBD1 (6 bases). V shed 7 bases and J shed 6 bases, with 16 bases lying between them. The CDR3 has 13 residues. Germline assignment: CDR1 SNHLY and CDR2 FYNNEI. CDR3 amino acids: CASTQTGWGEQYF. DNA for the CDR3: TGTGCCAGCACCCAAACAGGGTGGGGCGAGCAGTACTTC.

Worth noting for this clone: One end of the junction varies from germline; a read error may be responsible. The chain couples TRBV30 to TRBJ1-1, with D hard to call. Germline-derived CDR1 and CDR2 are GTSNPN and SVGIG (reference sequence). CDR3 length equals 11 residues. CDR3 bases: TGTGCCTGGAGTACTACCACAAGGAGAGTCTTT. Its protein is CAWSTTTRRVF.

The J gene is TRBJ1-5, the V gene TRBV19; the D gene is possibly TRBD1 (6 bases). The CDR3 length is 14 residues. V lost 7 bases and J 7 bases, leaving 17 bases between the germline ends. Germline CDR1 and CDR2: LNHDA and SQIVND (reference sequence). CDR3 DNA: TGTGCCAGTACCTCAGTCTACAGGGTCCAGCCCCAGCATTTT. This gives the protein CASTSVYRVQPQHF. Full variable domain (outside the CDR3, taken from reference TRBV19 and TRBJ1-5): DGGITQSPKYLFRKEGQNVTLSCEQNLNHDAMYWYRQDPGQGLRLIYYSQIVNDFQKGDIAEGYSVSREKKESFPLTVTSAQKNPTAFYLCASTSVYRVQPQHFGDGTRLSIL.

This clone was seen only a few times. The rearrangement uses TRBV28 and TRBJ2-2; 7 nucleotides align to TRBD1. From germline, CDR1 is MDHEN and CDR2 SYDVKM. The CDR3 sequence is 15 residues long. Unmatched junction bases numbered 9, after V lost 5 bases and J lost 6 bases. In nucleotides, the CDR3 is TGTGCCAGCAGTGAAGGACAGGCAGAGGCCGGGGAGCTGTTTTTT. Its translation: CASSEGQAEAGELFF.

The gene calls are TRBV29-1 and TRBJ2-2, with 13 bases fitting TRBD2. CDR3 length: 18 residues. Germline-derived CDR1 and CDR2 are SQVTM and ANQGSEA. Trimming cost V 0 bases and J 7 bases; bases outside gene matches: 11. The CDR3 region has the DNA TGCAGCGTTGAAGATCCCGGACTAGCGGGAGTGATAGGCGGGGAGCTGTTTTTT. This translates into CSVEDPGLAGVIGGELFF.

The chain is built from TRBV19 and TRBJ2-2, with a possible D match to TRBD2 (6 bases). The CDR3 length is 16 residues. Trimming left V 8 bases short and J 6 bases short, with 22 bases between. Germline-derived CDR1 and CDR2 are LNHDA and SQIVND (reference sequence). Here the CDR3 reads CASSGLPFAGAGELFF. The DNA of the CDR3 is TGTGCCAGTTCTGGACTACCCTTCGCGGGTGCCGGGGAGCTGTTTTTT.

A word on this clone: The junction departs from the called germline gene at one end, perhaps through a read error. The chain has TRBV9 and TRBJ2-7, with a tentative D call TRBD1 (6 bases). The CDR3 covers 14 residues. CDR1 is SGDLS and CDR2 is YYNGEE in the germline V gene. The CDR3 reads CASSVAGAAYGQYF. The CDR3 DNA reads as TGTGCCAGCAGCGTAGCAGGGGCCGCCTACGGGCAGTACTTC.

The rearrangement links TRBV5-1 to TRBJ2-7; D not certain. The CDR3 has 18 amino acids. From germline, CDR1 is SGHRS and CDR2 YFSETQ. V was pared by 0 bases and J by 2 bases, with 21 bases between. In nucleotides, the CDR3 is TGCGCCAGCAGCTTGGGACTGGCTTCGGAGACCCAAACCTACGAGCAGTACTTC. Residues: CASSLGLASETQTYEQYF. Full variable domain (remainder filled in from reference TRBV5-1 and TRBJ2-7): KAGVTQTPRYLIKTRGQQVTLSCSPISGHRSVSWYQQTPGQGLQFLFEYFSETQRNKGNFPGRFSGRQFSNSRSEMNVSTLELGDSALYLCASSLGLASETQTYEQYFGPGTRLTVT.

This sequence joins TRBV25-1 and TRBJ1-2; D possibly corresponds to TRBD1 (6 bases). In germline, CDR1 is MGHDK, CDR2 SYGVNS. The CDR3 is 13 residues long. V lost 3 bases to trimming and J lost 11 bases, with 16 bases between them. The CDR3 loop is CASSDPRQAGYTF. In DNA form, the CDR3 reads TGTGCCAGCAGTGATCCTCGACAGGCCGGGTACACCTTC.

The V gene is TRBV19, the J gene TRBJ1-6; D gene unclear. Germline V gives CDR1 LNHDA, CDR2 SQIVND (reference sequence). The V gene lost 3 bases and the J gene lost 10 bases, with 13 bases spanning the gap. The CDR3 is 14 residues long. CDR3 in amino acids: CASSISGDRSPLHF. CDR3 coding DNA: TGTGCCAGTAGTATTAGCGGCGATCGGTCACCCCTCCACTTT.

This clone showed up just once. V and J are TRBV15 and TRBJ1-5; a weak D match, TRBD1 (5 bases). V was clipped by 0 bases and J by 4 bases, with 10 bases between them. The CDR3 extends over 15 amino acids. Germline loops: CDR1 LNHNV, CDR2 YYDKDF (reference sequence). Here the CDR3 DNA reads TGTGCCACCAGCAGAGAGTGGGGGGAGAATCAGCCCCAGCATTTT. It is translated as CATSREWGENQPQHF.

This clone was seen only once. The chain links TRBV7-2 to TRBJ1-3; D gene ambiguous. Trimming cost V 1 base and J 1 base, with 5 bases left between them. The germline CDR1 and CDR2 sequences are SGHTA and FQGNSA. The CDR3 length is 14 residues. The CDR3 region is CASSLGGSGNTIYF. CDR3 coding DNA: TGTGCCAGCAGCTTAGGAGGGTCTGGAAACACCATATATTTT.

The rearrangement joins TRBV28 to TRBJ1-2; the D gene is possibly TRBD1 (6 bases). This CDR3 spans 16 amino acids. Trimming removed 4 bases at V and 7 bases at J, with 22 bases between. Germline CDR1 reads MDHEN; CDR2 reads SYDVKM. In nucleotides, the CDR3 is TGTGCCAGCAGTTCAGTATCGGAAACAGGGTTGGGTGGCTACACCTTC. This codes for CASSSVSETGLGGYTF.

This chain connects TRBV7-2 to TRBJ1-4; 8 positions agree with TRBD1. V shed 4 bases, J shed 3 bases, and the junction held 4 bases outside the gene matches. Germline loops: CDR1 SGHTA, CDR2 FQGNSA. This CDR3 comprises 15 residues. CDR3 DNA sequence: TGTGCCAGCAGCTACCAGGGACAGGCTAATGAAAAACTGTTTTTT. It yields the protein CASSYQGQANEKLFF.

This clone was picked up one time. The rearrangement joins TRBV9 to TRBJ1-1; tentatively, D is TRBD1 (6 bases). Germline V gene sequence: CDR1 SGDLS, CDR2 YYNGEE. V dropped 0 bases and J dropped 4 bases, with 13 bases sitting between them. The CDR3 contains 15 residues. The CDR3 DNA reads TGTGCCAGCAGCGTAGGTCGCAGGGGAAGCACTGAAGCTTTCTTT. Its protein product is CASSVGRRGSTEAFF.

This clone was counted a single time. This chain links TRBV4-3 with TRBJ2-1, with TRBD2 matching over 9 bases. The germline CDR1 and CDR2 sequences are LGHNA and YSLEER. The junction had 12 bases not matched to a gene; V was cut back by 0 bases and J by 9 bases. This CDR3 contains 17 residues. The CDR3 DNA reads as TGCGCCAGCAGCCAAGATAGGGCGGGAGGGCCTCTGGGTGAGCAGTTCTTC. Encoded protein: CASSQDRAGGPLGEQFF.

The J gene is TRBJ1-3, the V gene TRBV30; TRBD1 might be the D (6 bases). Trimming took 7 bases from V and 0 from J, leaving 13 bases between them. The germline gives CDR1 GTSNPN, CDR2 SVGIG (reference sequence). This CDR3 contains 14 residues. The CDR3: CASGGGPSGNTIYF. Written as DNA, the CDR3 is TGTGCCTCGGGAGGGGGTCCCTCTGGAAACACCATATATTTT.

J is TRBJ1-2 and V is TRBV10-3; 9 nucleotides agree with TRBD1. Losses at the gene ends were 0 bases for V and 6 bases for J; bases not matched to a gene: 8. The CDR3 totals 16 residues. CDR1 ENHRY and CDR2 SYGVKD come from the germline V gene. In nucleotides, the CDR3 is TGTGCCATCAGTGAGTCTAATCGGGACAGGGCGAATGGCTACACCTTC. This translates into CAISESNRDRANGYTF.

CDR3: CASSERAPGSNTEAFF. DNA for the CDR3: TGTGCCAGCAGTGAAAGGGCCCCCGGTTCGAACACTGAAGCTTTCTTT. V usage is TRBV2 and J usage is TRBJ1-1, with unresolved D. Germline values: CDR1 SNHLY, CDR2 FYNNEI. Trimming pared 2 bases from V and 1 base from J, leaving 14 bases between. CDR3 length: 16 residues.

This clone occurred a few times. J is TRBJ2-7 and V is TRBV7-9, with a weak D call TRBD1 (6 bases). CDR1 SEHNR and CDR2 FQNEAQ come from the germline V gene (reference sequence). The CDR3 runs 17 residues. The V gene lost 4 bases and the J gene lost 1 base, with 20 bases spanning the gap. CDR3 amino acids: CASSSSPRTDKSYEQYF. The CDR3, as DNA: TGTGCCAGCAGCTCCTCCCCTCGGACAGACAAGTCCTACGAGCAGTACTTC.

Relative to its sample, this clone is medium-sized. The V gene is TRBV28, the J gene TRBJ1-3, with D uncertain. Germline V CDR1 and CDR2: MDHEN, SYDVKM. The V end was cut by 4 bases, the J end by 0 bases, with 13 bases between. The CDR3 loop spans 16 amino acids. CDR3 bases: TGTGCCAGCAGTTCCTATTCACTGAGCTCTGGAAACACCATATATTTT. Translated: CASSSYSLSSGNTIYF.

This clone is termed medium-sized. V and J are TRBV7-6 and TRBJ1-1; TRBD1 is a possible D gene (5 bases). V lost 1 base and J 1 base, leaving 13 bases between the germline ends. Germline loops: CDR1 SGHVS, CDR2 FNYEAQ. This CDR3 comprises 16 residues. CDR3: CASSLVYLTGNTEAFF. As DNA, the CDR3 is TGTGCCAGCAGCTTAGTTTACCTTACAGGGAACACTGAAGCTTTCTTT.

This clone was found once. The chain recombines TRBV5-1 with TRBJ1-5, with unresolved D. This CDR3 is 13 amino acids long. V gave up 4 bases and J gave up 3 bases, with 8 bases separating them. Germline values: CDR1 SGHRS, CDR2 YFSETQ. CDR3 nucleotides: TGCGCCAGCAGCCCCTACTCCAATCAGCCCCAGCATTTT. This encodes CASSPYSNQPQHF.

The chain combines TRBV6-1 with TRBJ1-2; D is unclear. Germline CDR1 and CDR2: MNHNS and SASEGT. CDR3 length: 13 amino acids. Deletions cut 3 bases from V and 4 bases from J, with 9 bases between. The DNA of the CDR3 is TGTGCCAGCAGTGATTCGGTTGCCTATGGCTACACCTTC. Translating it yields CASSDSVAYGYTF.

The rearrangement links TRBV10-3 to TRBJ1-1; D is undetermined. This CDR3 has 14 amino acids. V was cut by 0 bases and J by 2 bases, with 7 bases left in between. The germline gives CDR1 ENHRY, CDR2 SYGVKD. Written as DNA, the CDR3 is TGTGCCATCAGTGAGTCGTCAGGTAACACTGAAGCTTTCTTT. Protein product: CAISESSGNTEAFF.